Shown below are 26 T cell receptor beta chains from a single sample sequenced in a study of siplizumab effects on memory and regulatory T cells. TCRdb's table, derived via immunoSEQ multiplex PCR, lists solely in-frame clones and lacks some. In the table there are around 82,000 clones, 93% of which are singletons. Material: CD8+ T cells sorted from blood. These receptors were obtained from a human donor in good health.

The DNA of the CDR3 is TGCGCCAGCAGTGTTGGCGGCGGATCTGGAAACACCATATATTTT. Protein: CASSVGGGSGNTIYF. V usage is TRBV10-2 and J usage is TRBJ1-3; no clear D. Deletions cut 4 bases from V and 1 base from J, with 11 bases between. This CDR3 region has 15 residues. Germline-derived CDR1 and CDR2 are WSHSY and SAAADI.

As DNA, the CDR3 is TGTGCCAGCAGCCCAGGGTCCACTGAAGCTTTCTTT. This codes for CASSPGSTEAFF. The chain couples TRBV5-6 to TRBJ1-1, with TRBD1 as a possible D gene (5 bases). This CDR3 is built from 12 residues. Between the trimmed V and J ends, which lost 4 bases and 4 bases, there was a span of 8 bases. Germline CDR1 reads SGHDT; CDR2 reads YYEEEE.

The CDR3 DNA sequence: TGTGCCAGTGTTGGAGCCTCCCCAGAGCAGTTCTTC. Translation gives CASVGASPEQFF. The chain recombines TRBV19 with TRBJ2-1; D unresolved. The germline V and J ends were trimmed by 8 bases and 10 bases, with 15 bases remaining between them. CDR3 length: 12 amino acids. The germline V gene has CDR1 LNHDA and CDR2 SQIVND (reference sequence). Based on the CDR3 plus reference TRBV19 and TRBJ2-1, the full variable domain is DGGITQSPKYLFRKEGQNVTLSCEQNLNHDAMYWYRQDPGQGLRLIYYSQIVNDFQKGDIAEGYSVSREKKESFPLTVTSAQKNPTAFYLCASVGASPEQFFGPGTRLTVL.

Here the CDR3 DNA reads TGTGCCAGCAGCCAAGGCGGGGGGCTCGAGCAGTACTTC. Amino acids: CASSQGGGLEQYF. J is TRBJ2-7 and V is TRBV14, with 8 bases identical to TRBD2. CDR3 length equals 13 residues. V shed 1 base, J shed 6 bases, and the junction held 2 bases outside the gene matches. Germline V lookup: CDR1 SGHDN, CDR2 FVKESK.

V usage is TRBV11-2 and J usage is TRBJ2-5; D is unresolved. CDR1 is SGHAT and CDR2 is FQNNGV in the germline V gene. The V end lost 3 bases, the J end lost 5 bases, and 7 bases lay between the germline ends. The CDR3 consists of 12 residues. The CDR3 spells CASSFGFETQYF. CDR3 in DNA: TGTGCCAGCAGCTTTGGTTTCGAGACCCAGTACTTC.

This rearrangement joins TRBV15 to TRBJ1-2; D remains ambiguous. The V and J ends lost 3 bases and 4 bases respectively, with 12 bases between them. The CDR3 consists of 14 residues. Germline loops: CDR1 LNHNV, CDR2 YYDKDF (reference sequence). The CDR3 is CATSSPFVGYGYTF. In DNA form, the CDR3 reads TGTGCCACCAGCAGCCCTTTTGTGGGCTATGGCTACACCTTC.

The CDR3, as DNA: TGCGCCAGCAGCCAAGAATGGCGGGGAATTGAAGCTTTCTTT. This sequence encodes CASSQEWRGIEAFF. The genes are TRBV4-1 and TRBJ1-1; D call uncertain. The length of the CDR3 is 14 residues. CDR1 is MGHRA and CDR2 is YSYEKL in the germline V gene. The V gene lost 0 bases and the J gene lost 7 bases, with 12 bases spanning the gap.

The CDR3 DNA follows: TGTGCCAGCAGTCCAACACGTAAGCAGTTCTTC. Translated, it gives CASSPTRKQFF. The J gene is TRBJ2-1, the V gene TRBV28; D not certain. V was shortened by 5 bases and J by 11 bases, with 10 bases between the two germline ends. CDR3 length equals 11 residues. Germline values: CDR1 MDHEN, CDR2 SYDVKM.

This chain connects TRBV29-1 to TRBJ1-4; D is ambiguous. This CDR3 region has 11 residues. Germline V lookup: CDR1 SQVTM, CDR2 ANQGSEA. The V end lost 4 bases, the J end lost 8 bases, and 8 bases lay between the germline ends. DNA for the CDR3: TGCAGCGTTGGGCCGGGGGAAAAACTGTTTTTT. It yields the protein CSVGPGEKLFF.

CDR3 in DNA: TGTGCCATCAGTGAGTTTGGACTAGCGGGCGACTTAGTCGGGAATGAGCAGTTCTTC. Amino acids: CAISEFGLAGDLVGNEQFF. The chain carries TRBV10-3 and TRBJ2-1, with TRBD2 identical over 11 bases. J was trimmed by 7 bases and V by 1 base; bases with no gene match: 15. The germline V gene has CDR1 ENHRY and CDR2 SYGVKD. The CDR3 spans 19 residues.

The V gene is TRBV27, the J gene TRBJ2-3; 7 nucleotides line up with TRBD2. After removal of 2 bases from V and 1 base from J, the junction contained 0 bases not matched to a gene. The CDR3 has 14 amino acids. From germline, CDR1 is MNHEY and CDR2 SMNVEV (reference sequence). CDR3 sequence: CASSLTSGTDTQYF. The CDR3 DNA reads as TGTGCCAGCAGTTTAACTAGCGGCACAGATACGCAGTATTTT.

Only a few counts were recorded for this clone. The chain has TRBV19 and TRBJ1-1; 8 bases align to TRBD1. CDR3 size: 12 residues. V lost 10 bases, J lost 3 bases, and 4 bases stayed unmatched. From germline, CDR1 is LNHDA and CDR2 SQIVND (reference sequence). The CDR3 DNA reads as TGTGCCACTAGGACAGGGTACACTGAAGCTTTCTTT. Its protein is CATRTGYTEAFF.

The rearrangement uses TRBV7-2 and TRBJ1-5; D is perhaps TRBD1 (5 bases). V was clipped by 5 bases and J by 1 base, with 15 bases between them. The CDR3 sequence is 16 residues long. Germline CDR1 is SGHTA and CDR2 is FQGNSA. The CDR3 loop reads CASSLGVFRSNQPQHF. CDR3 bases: TGTGCCAGCAGCCTAGGGGTTTTCAGAAGCAATCAGCCCCAGCATTTT.

The CDR3 protein is CASSVGGPNNEQFF. For the CDR3, the DNA is TGCGCCAGCAGTGTCGGGGGGCCAAACAATGAGCAGTTCTTC. The chain uses TRBV10-1 and TRBJ2-1; D perhaps matches TRBD2 (7 bases). Trimming left V 4 bases short and J 5 bases short, with 12 bases between. CDR1 WNHNN and CDR2 SYGVQD come from the germline V gene (reference sequence). The CDR3 covers 14 residues.

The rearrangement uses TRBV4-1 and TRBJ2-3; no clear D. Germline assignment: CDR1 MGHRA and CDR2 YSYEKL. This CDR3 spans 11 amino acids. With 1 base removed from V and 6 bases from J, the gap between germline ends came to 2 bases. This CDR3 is CASSQADTQYF. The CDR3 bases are TGCGCCAGCAGCCAAGCTGATACGCAGTATTTT.

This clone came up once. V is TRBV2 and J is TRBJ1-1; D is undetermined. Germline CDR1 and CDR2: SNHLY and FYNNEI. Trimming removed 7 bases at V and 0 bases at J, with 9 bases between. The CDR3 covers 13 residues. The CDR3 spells CASKGAMNTEAFF. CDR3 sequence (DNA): TGTGCCAGCAAGGGCGCGATGAACACTGAAGCTTTCTTT.

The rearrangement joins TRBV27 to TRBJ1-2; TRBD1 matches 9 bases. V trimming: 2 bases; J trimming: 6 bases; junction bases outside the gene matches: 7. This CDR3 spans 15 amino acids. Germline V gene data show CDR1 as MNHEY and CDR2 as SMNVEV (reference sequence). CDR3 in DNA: TGTGCCAGCAGTTTAGTAGATACAGGGGGCAATGGCTACACCTTC. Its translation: CASSLVDTGGNGYTF.

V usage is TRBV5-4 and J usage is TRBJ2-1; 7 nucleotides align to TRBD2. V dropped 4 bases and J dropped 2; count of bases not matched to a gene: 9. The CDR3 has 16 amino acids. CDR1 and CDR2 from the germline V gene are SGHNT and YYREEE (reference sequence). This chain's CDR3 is CASSPPGGSPYNEQFF. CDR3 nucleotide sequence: TGTGCCAGCAGCCCCCCGGGGGGTTCCCCCTACAATGAGCAGTTCTTC.

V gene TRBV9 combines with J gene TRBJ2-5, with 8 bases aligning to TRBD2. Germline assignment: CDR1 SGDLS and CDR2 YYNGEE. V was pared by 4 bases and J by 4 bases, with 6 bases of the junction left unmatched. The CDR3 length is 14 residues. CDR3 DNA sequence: TGTGCCAGCAGCTCCCACGGGGGGGGAGAGACCCAGTACTTC. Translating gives CASSSHGGGETQYF.

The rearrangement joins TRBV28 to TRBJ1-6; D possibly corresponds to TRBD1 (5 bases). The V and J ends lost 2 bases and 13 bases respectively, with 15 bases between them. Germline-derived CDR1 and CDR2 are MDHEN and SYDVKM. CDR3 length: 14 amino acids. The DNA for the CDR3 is TGTGCCAGCAGTTTAAGGGGCCCGCCGGGGCCCCTCCACTTT. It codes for CASSLRGPPGPLHF.

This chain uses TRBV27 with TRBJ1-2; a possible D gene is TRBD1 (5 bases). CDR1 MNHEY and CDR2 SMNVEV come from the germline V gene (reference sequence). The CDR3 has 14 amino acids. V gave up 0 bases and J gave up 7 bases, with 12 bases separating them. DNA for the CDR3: TGTGCCAGCAGTTTATCGGGGGTATCTGGTGGCTACACCTTC. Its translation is CASSLSGVSGGYTF.

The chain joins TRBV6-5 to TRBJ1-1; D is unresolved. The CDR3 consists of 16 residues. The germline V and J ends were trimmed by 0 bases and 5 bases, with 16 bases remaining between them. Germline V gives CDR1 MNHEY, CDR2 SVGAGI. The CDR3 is CASSYSKGIRITEAFF. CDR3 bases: TGTGCCAGCAGTTACTCGAAGGGTATTAGAATAACTGAAGCTTTCTTT.

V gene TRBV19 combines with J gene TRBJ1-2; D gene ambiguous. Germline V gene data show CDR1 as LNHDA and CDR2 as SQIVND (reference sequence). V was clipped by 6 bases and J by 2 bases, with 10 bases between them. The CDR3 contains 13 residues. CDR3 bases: TGTGCCAGTAGCCACGACGGAAACTATGGCTACACCTTC. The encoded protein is CASSHDGNYGYTF.

CDR3 sequence (DNA): TGTGCCAGCAGCCCGGGGACAACCTATGGCTACACCTTC. Translation: CASSPGTTYGYTF. This chain connects TRBV5-6 to TRBJ1-2; TRBD1 is a possible D gene (6 bases). Germline CDR1 reads SGHDT; CDR2 reads YYEEEE. The ends were cut back, 4 bases at V and 4 bases at J, with 11 bases in the middle. The CDR3 length is 13 residues.

The CDR3 loop reads CASSAGTGGNTGELFF. DNA for the CDR3: TGCGCCAGCAGCGCCGGGACAGGGGGCAACACCGGGGAGCTGTTTTTT. The chain employs TRBV5-1 and TRBJ2-2; 12 nucleotides match TRBD1. Losses at the gene ends were 4 bases for V and 2 bases for J; bases not matched to a gene: 3. Germline CDR1 reads SGHRS; CDR2 reads YFSETQ. The CDR3 is 16 residues long.

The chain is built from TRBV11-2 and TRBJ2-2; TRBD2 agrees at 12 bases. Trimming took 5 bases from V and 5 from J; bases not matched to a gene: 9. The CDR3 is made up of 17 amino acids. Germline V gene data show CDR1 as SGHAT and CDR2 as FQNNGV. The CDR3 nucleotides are TGTGCCAGCAGCGAACTAGCGGGGGGCCTGGGAACCGGGGAGCTGTTTTTT. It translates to CASSELAGGLGTGELFF. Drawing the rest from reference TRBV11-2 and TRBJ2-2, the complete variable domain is EAGVAQSPRYKIIEKRQSVAFWCNPISGHATLYWYQQILGQGPKLLIQFQNNGVVDDSQLPKDRFSAERLKGVDSTLKIQPAKLEDSAVYLCASSELAGGLGTGELFFGEGSRLTVL.